This T cell receptor (beta chain) was observed in a study of cytomegalovirus exposure and HLA in healthy donors. Overall study context: Tens of millions of unique TCR sequences came from HLA-typed donors in an early release.

On this clone: The antigen remains undetermined.

Vbeta (60) and Jbeta (13) primers were used in the PCR. TCRdb's table, derived via immunoSEQ multiplex PCR, lists solely in-frame clones and lacks some. The sample holds around 100,000 clones. Notes on the study in general: Earlier analysis found most TCR beta V segments productive about 87% or about 30% of the time.

The receptor was derived from a man aged 50-60 years in good health and CMV-seronegative. Sequenced material: PBMCs.

In DNA form, the CDR3 reads TGCAGCGTTGATACGGGATCGGATACGCAGTATTTT. It codes for CSVDTGSDTQYF. The genes are TRBV29-1 and TRBJ2-3, with a possible D match to TRBD2 (5 bases). Trimming took 3 bases from V and 6 from J, leaving 10 bases between them. The CDR3 runs to 12 residues. CDR1 SQVTM and CDR2 ANQGSEA come from the germline V gene.